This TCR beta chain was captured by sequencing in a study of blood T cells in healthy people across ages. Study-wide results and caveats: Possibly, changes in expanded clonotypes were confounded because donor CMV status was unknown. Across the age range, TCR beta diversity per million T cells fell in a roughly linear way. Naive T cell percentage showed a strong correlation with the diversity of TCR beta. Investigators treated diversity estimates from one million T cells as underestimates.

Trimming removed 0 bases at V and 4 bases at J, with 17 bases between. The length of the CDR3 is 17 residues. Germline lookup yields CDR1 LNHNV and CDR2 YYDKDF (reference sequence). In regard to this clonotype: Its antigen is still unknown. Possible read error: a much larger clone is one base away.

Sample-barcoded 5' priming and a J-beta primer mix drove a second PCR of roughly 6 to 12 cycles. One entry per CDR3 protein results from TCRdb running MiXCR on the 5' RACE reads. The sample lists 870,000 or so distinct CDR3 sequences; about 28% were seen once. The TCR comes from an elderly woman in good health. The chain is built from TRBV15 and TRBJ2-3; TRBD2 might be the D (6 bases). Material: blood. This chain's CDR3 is CATSRDYFGGAADTQYF. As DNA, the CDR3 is TGTGCCACCAGCAGAGATTATTTCGGCGGGGCGGCAGATACGCAGTATTTT.